This TCR beta chain derives from a study of blood T cell repertoires in COVID-19. How the authors handled the data: Reference gene primer amplification yielded estimated nucleated cell counts. Sequenced by immunoSEQ multiplex PCR; TCRdb stores in-frame clones only, minus some. The V and J calls and clone size were taken over from that table, and D and trimming were inferred from the DNA. This table has roughly 300,000 clones, about 86% appearing once. CDR3 size: 17 residues. From germline, CDR1 is SGHTA and CDR2 FQGNSA. V shed 5 bases and J 3 bases; nucleotides not matched to a gene: 13. Enrolled through a virtual design, the participants were between roughly 18 and 90 years of age and came from fewer than 30 US areas.

The sample comprised PBMCs or T cells enriched from blood (not recorded which). The origin of this receptor is a woman aged 40 to 50 with acute COVID-19. The J gene is TRBJ2-3, the V gene TRBV7-2; TRBD2 agrees at 8 bases. The DNA of the CDR3 is TGTGCCAGCAGCACGGTAGAAGGCGGGAGGAAAACAGATACGCAGTATTTT. The encoded protein is CASSTVEGGRKTDTQYF.